This TCR beta chain was captured in a study of CD8+ T cells in alopecia areata. This clone was counted between two and nine times. The same CDR3 also results from other DNA sequences found in this sample. In a group of five patients, CD4+ cells were sorted into CD25+CD127- cells. Researchers gathered lesional scalp punch biopsies and peripheral blood from patients with alopecia areata. Sorting of CD4+ and CD8+ T cells was performed on PBMCs. The sequencing template was cDNA reverse transcribed from extracted RNA. Clones were read by immunoSEQ multiplex PCR, and TCRdb kept only the in-frame ones, dropping some. The sample shows 30,000 to 45,000 clones, 45% to 65% of them seen only once. This CDR3 comprises 11 residues. Germline V gives CDR1 MDHEN, CDR2 SYDVKM. V lost 5 bases and J lost 4, with 5 bases in between.

The sequence derives from a human donor with alopecia areata. V gene TRBV28 combines with J gene TRBJ2-5; D gene unclear. Material for sequencing was CD4+ Tregs sorted from blood. The CDR3 DNA sequence: TGTGCCAGCAGTCTCCGAGAGACCCAGTACTTC. This encodes CASSLRETQYF.